One and the same sample provided the 2 T cell receptor beta chains below, sequenced in a study of early T cells in non-severe SARS-CoV-2 infection. TCRdb re-called the 5' RACE reads with MiXCR, one entry per CDR3 protein. Counted here are some 77,000 distinct CDR3 sequences, roughly 12% occurring once; the ten biggest clones make up less than 20%. Sequenced here: whole blood, sampled at baseline. The receptors originated from an adult who was a healthcare worker with PCR-confirmed SARS-CoV-2 infection or an uninfected control (not recorded which). The donor label of this sample is uncertain.

This clonotype was observed a few times. The chain uses TRBV12-3 or TRBV12-4 and TRBJ2-7, with D perhaps TRBD2 (5 bases). V lost 3 bases and J lost 7, with 19 bases in between. The CDR3 sequence is 15 residues long. The CDR3 protein is CASSFNPVLREEQYF. DNA for the CDR3: TGTGCCAGCAGTTTCAACCCGGTTTTACGGGAAGAGCAGTACTTC.

This clonotype was counted between two and nine times. This chain links TRBV12-3 or TRBV12-4 with TRBJ2-7; 8 positions match TRBD1. The V gene end was trimmed by 2 bases and the J gene end by 2 bases; junction bases not matched to a gene: 2. CDR3 length: 14 residues. The CDR3 is CASSLTRGPYEQYF. The CDR3 DNA reads TGTGCCAGCAGTTTAACCAGGGGGCCCTACGAGCAGTACTTC.